The T cell receptor beta chain under discussion was sequenced for a study of PD-1 blockade in classical Hodgkin lymphoma. Findings of the study overall: CD4+ TCR diversity, unlike CD8+, climbed significantly by C4D1. Lower baseline TCR diversity marked trial partial responders and progressors. The study reported lower baseline TCR diversity in newly diagnosed patients than in healthy donors. Exclusion applied to patients who initiated nivolumab less than 1 year following ASCT.

CDR3 length equals 15 residues. Germline CDR1 reads MGHRA; CDR2 reads YSYEKL. Trimming stripped 1 base from V and 10 bases from J, with 14 bases between. Indicated time point: cycle 4 day 1 (C4D1), after less than 7 weeks of nivolumab. Relapses following autologous stem cell transplantation were seen in all patients, with brentuximab vedotin exposure varying. Purification of CD4+ T cells from thawed PBMCs was performed via magnetic negative selection. In the case of this clone: The antigen remains unidentified.

The data were produced by immunoSEQ multiplex PCR, yet TCRdb's version contains in-frame clones alone and is incomplete. Among fewer than 35,000 clones listed, 80% to 95% were seen once. J is TRBJ1-6 and V is TRBV4-1, with a weak D call TRBD1 (6 bases). The source of this sequence is a human donor with classical Hodgkin lymphoma. The sample consisted of CD4+ T cells from blood, taken before the fourth cycle of nivolumab. CDR3 loop: CASSQVGGQGSPLHF. Here the CDR3 DNA reads TGCGCCAGCAGCCAAGTGGGGGGGCAGGGGTCACCCCTCCACTTT.